These T cell receptor beta chains were read from a single sample in a study of shared clonotypes between healthy human individuals. The assay was immunoSEQ multiplex PCR, and TCRdb's table has in-frame clones only and misses some. There are 2.5 million or so clones in the sample; approximately 94% occur only once, and 0.14% lies in the top ten. The specimen was naive CD4+ T cells sorted from blood. Receptors were obtained from a man aged 18-30 years in good health. CDR3s include the opening cysteine and the closing phenylalanine or tryptophan. Fields, in order: V gene, J gene, D gene, clone size, CDR3 protein, CDR3 DNA. D genes are given only for firm matches. Size values are once, few and many counts, or a class for expanded clones, and some rows have none.

TRBV7-8	TRBJ1-1	NA	once	CASSLVQGNTEAFF	TGTGCCAGCAGCTTAGTACAGGGGAACACTGAAGCTTTCTTT
TRBV7-2	TRBJ2-3	NA	once	CASSLAAGGGRTDTQYF	TGTGCCAGCAGCTTAGCCGCCGGGGGAGGACGCACAGATACGCAGTATTTT
TRBV30	TRBJ2-3	TRBD2	NA	CAWSRGRVRTDTQYF	TGTGCCTGGAGTCGGGGGAGGGTACGGACAGATACGCAGTATTTT
TRBV7-8	TRBJ2-1	TRBD2	NA	CASSSREGSYNEQFF	TGTGCCAGCAGCTCGCGGGAGGGGTCCTACAATGAGCAGTTCTTC
TRBV7-2	TRBJ1-2	NA	NA	CASSLAQGGALGYTF	TGTGCCAGCAGCTTAGCGCAGGGCGGGGCTCTGGGCTACACCTTC
TRBV4-1	TRBJ2-2	TRBD1	NA	CASKDREDTGELFF	TGCGCCAGCAAAGACAGGGAAGACACCGGGGAGCTGTTTTTT
TRBV6-1	TRBJ1-5	NA	NA	CASSDPQIYQPQHF	TGTGCCAGCAGTGACCCACAAATTTATCAGCCCCAGCATTTT
TRBV28	TRBJ2-7	TRBD2	NA	CASSLDATSGGPSF	TGTGCCAGCAGTTTAGACGCTACTAGCGGGGGGCCCTCTTTC
TRBV7-2	TRBJ1-5	NA	NA	CASSRALNQPQHF	TGTGCCAGCAGCCGGGCCCTCAATCAGCCCCAGCATTTT
TRBV7-9	TRBJ1-1	NA	few	CASSLEPGTENTEAFF	TGTGCCAGCAGCTTAGAACCGGGGACGGAGAACACTGAAGCTTTCTTT
TRBV6-6	TRBJ1-4	TRBD1	NA	CASSFSRQGNEKLFF	TGTGCCAGCAGTTTCTCCAGACAGGGAAATGAAAAACTGTTTTTT
TRBV6-5	TRBJ2-1	NA	NA	CASSYSRFSYNEQFF	TGTGCCAGCAGTTACTCCCGGTTCTCCTACAATGAGCAGTTCTTC
TRBV11-3	TRBJ2-7	NA	NA	CASSLAGGHEQYF	TGTGCCAGCAGCTTAGCCGGGGGCCACGAGCAGTACTTC
TRBV30	TRBJ1-3	NA	once	CAWSVSILGGNTIYF	TGTGCCTGGAGTGTATCCATTTTAGGGGGAAACACCATATATTTT
TRBV6-5	TRBJ2-3	NA	NA	CASSRGLPTDTQYF	TGTGCCAGCAGTAGGGGTCTTCCCACAGATACGCAGTATTTT
TRBV14	TRBJ2-2	TRBD2	NA	CASSPGASGMAGELFF	TGTGCCAGCAGCCCGGGGGCTAGCGGGATGGCCGGGGAGCTGTTTTTT
TRBV30	TRBJ1-6	NA	NA	CAWSFKGGSYNSPLHF	TGTGCCTGGAGTTTCAAGGGAGGATCCTATAATTCACCCCTCCACTTT
TRBV6-5	TRBJ1-6	NA	NA	CASRTTGLTNSPLHF	TGTGCCAGCAGGACCACGGGACTTACTAATTCACCCCTCCACTTT
TRBV29-1	TRBJ2-5	NA	NA	CSVEDLATRRPGTQYF	TGCAGCGTTGAAGATCTGGCGACCAGGAGGCCCGGGACCCAGTACTTC
TRBV9	TRBJ2-1	TRBD2	NA	CASSVKWREAVNEQFF	TGTGCCAGCAGCGTAAAGTGGCGGGAGGCAGTCAATGAGCAGTTCTTC
TRBV18	TRBJ1-5	TRBD1	NA	CASSSGTGLTAQHF	TGTGCCAGCTCATCAGGGACAGGGCTCACAGCCCAGCATTTT
TRBV28	TRBJ2-3	NA	NA	CASRGRRDTDTQYF	TGTGCCAGCAGAGGAAGGCGAGACACAGATACGCAGTATTTT
TRBV6-5	TRBJ2-1	TRBD2	NA	CASSVGLASNEQFF	TGTGCCAGCAGCGTAGGACTAGCTAGTAATGAGCAGTTCTTC
TRBV19	TRBJ2-7	NA	NA	CASSIPTGLEGSEQYF	TGTGCCAGTAGTATCCCCACAGGGCTCGAGGGGAGCGAGCAGTACTTC
TRBV5-8	TRBJ2-1	TRBD1	NA	CASSKRQGSLYNEQFF	TGTGCCAGCAGCAAGAGACAGGGGAGTCTTTACAATGAGCAGTTCTTC
TRBV6-6	TRBJ2-5	TRBD2	NA	CASTRTSAYQETQYF	TGTGCCAGCACCCGGACTAGCGCATACCAAGAGACCCAGTACTTC
TRBV6-5	TRBJ2-7	NA	NA	CASALRGGHYEQYF	TGTGCCAGCGCCCTCAGGGGAGGTCATTACGAGCAGTACTTC
TRBV18	TRBJ1-4	TRBD1	NA	CASSPPNTGQGNEKLFF	TGTGCCAGCTCACCACCCAATACGGGACAGGGAAATGAAAAACTGTTTTTT
TRBV29-1	TRBJ2-5	NA	NA	CSVVWGHQETQYF	TGCAGCGTTGTCTGGGGCCACCAAGAGACCCAGTACTTC
TRBV28	TRBJ1-5	TRBD1	NA	CASSFTGGFTSPQHF	TGTGCCAGCAGTTTCACAGGGGGATTTACGTCGCCCCAGCATTTT
TRBV10-1	TRBJ2-4	TRBD1	few	CASSDGTVAKNIQYF	TGCGCCAGCAGTGACGGGACAGTAGCCAAAAACATTCAGTACTTC
TRBV18	TRBJ1-2	TRBD1	NA	CASSPRETGVHGYTF	TGTGCCAGCTCACCACGCGAGACAGGGGTTCATGGCTACACCTTC
TRBV6-1	TRBJ2-7	TRBD2	NA	CASSASTSGTSYEQYF	TGTGCCAGCAGTGCCTCTACTAGCGGGACCTCCTACGAGCAGTACTTC
TRBV6-5	TRBJ2-5	NA	NA	CASSWARGETQYF	TGTGCCAGCAGTTGGGCCAGGGGAGAGACCCAGTACTTC
TRBV19	TRBJ1-6	NA	NA	CASSLSYNSPLHF	TGTGCCAGTAGTCTCTCCTATAATTCACCCCTCCACTTT
TRBV7-2	TRBJ2-2	NA	NA	CASSLVSNTGELFF	TGTGCCAGCAGCTTAGTCAGCAACACCGGGGAGCTGTTTTTT
TRBV10-3	TRBJ1-1	NA	few	CAISDPNTEAFF	TGTGCCATCAGTGATCCGAACACTGAAGCTTTCTTT
TRBV5-1	TRBJ2-7	NA	NA	CASSSGHPYEQYF	TGCGCCAGCAGTAGCGGACATCCTTACGAGCAGTACTTC
TRBV19	TRBJ2-7	NA	NA	CASSRRPSSYEQYF	TGTGCCAGTAGTAGGCGTCCGAGCTCCTACGAGCAGTACTTC
TRBV19	TRBJ1-1	NA	NA	CASSLRGGPNTEAFF	TGTGCCAGTTCTCTTAGAGGGGGGCCGAACACTGAAGCTTTCTTT
TRBV7-2	TRBJ1-2	NA	NA	CASSSPPRGRGYTF	TGTGCCAGCAGCTCCCCACCAAGGGGACGCGGCTACACCTTC
TRBV29-1	TRBJ2-7	NA	NA	CSVVSGYEQYF	TGCAGCGTTGTAAGCGGTTACGAGCAGTACTTC
TRBV13	TRBJ1-5	TRBD1	NA	CASSARRSDRGNQPQHF	TGTGCCAGCAGCGCCCGCAGGAGTGACAGGGGCAATCAGCCCCAGCATTTT
TRBV6-1	TRBJ2-6	NA	once	CAGSTGANVLTF	TGTGCCGGCTCTACCGGGGCCAACGTCCTGACTTTC
TRBV7-6	TRBJ2-7	TRBD1	NA	CASSYTGGKSREQYF	TGTGCCAGCAGCTATACAGGGGGTAAATCAAGGGAGCAGTACTTC
TRBV12-5	TRBJ2-3	NA	once	CASGLVPKGRETLGGTDTQYF	TGTGCTAGTGGTTTGGTACCCAAGGGCCGAGAGACGCTCGGGGGCACAGATACGCAGTATTTT